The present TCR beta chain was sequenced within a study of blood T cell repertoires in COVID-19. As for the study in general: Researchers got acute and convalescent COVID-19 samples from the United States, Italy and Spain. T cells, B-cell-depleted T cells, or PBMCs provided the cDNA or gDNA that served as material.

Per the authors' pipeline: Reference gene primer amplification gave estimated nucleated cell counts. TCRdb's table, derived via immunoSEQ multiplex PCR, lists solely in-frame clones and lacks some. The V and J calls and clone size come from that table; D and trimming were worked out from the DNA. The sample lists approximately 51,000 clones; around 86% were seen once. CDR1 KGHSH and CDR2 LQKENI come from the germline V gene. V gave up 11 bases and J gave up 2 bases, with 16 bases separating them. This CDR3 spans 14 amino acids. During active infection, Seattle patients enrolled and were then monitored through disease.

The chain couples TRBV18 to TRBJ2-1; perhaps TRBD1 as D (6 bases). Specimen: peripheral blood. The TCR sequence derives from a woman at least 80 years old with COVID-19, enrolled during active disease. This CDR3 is CASAPRGTYNEQFF. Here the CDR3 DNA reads TGTGCCTCCGCGCCCAGGGGAACCTACAATGAGCAGTTCTTC. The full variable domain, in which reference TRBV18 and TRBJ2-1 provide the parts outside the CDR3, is NAGVMQNPRHLVRRRGQEARLRCSPMKGHSHVYWYRQLPEEGLKFMVYLQKENIIDESGMPKERFSAEFPKEGPSILRIQQVVRGDSAAYFCASAPRGTYNEQFFGPGTRLTVL.